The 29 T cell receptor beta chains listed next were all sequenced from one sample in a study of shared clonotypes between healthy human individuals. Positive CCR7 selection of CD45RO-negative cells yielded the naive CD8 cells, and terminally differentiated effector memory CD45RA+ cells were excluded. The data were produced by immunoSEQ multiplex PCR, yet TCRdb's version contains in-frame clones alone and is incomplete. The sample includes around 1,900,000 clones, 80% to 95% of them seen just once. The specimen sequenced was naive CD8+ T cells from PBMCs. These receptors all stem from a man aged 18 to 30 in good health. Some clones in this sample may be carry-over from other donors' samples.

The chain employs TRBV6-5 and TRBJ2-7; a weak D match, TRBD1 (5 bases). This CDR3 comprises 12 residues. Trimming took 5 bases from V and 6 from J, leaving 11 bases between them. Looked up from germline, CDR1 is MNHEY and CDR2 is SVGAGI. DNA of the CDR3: TGTGCCAGCAGTCCTCAGGGTACCGAGCAGTACTTC. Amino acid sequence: CASSPQGTEQYF.

CDR3 amino acids: CASSLGPGTGPVGYTF. The CDR3 region has the DNA TGTGCCAGCAGCTTAGGTCCCGGGACAGGGCCTGTTGGCTACACCTTC. This chain links TRBV7-6 with TRBJ1-2, with 9 bases identical to TRBD1. The CDR3 loop spans 16 amino acids. The V gene's germline CDR1 is SGHVS and CDR2 FNYEAQ. V dropped 1 base and J dropped 7; count of bases not matched to a gene: 10.

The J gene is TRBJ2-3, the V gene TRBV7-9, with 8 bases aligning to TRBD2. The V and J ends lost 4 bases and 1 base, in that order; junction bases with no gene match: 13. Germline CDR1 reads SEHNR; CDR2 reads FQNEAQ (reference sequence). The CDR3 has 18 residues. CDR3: CASSSPVEREMGTDTQYF. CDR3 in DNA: TGTGCCAGCAGCTCCCCGGTCGAGCGGGAGATGGGCACAGATACGCAGTATTTT.

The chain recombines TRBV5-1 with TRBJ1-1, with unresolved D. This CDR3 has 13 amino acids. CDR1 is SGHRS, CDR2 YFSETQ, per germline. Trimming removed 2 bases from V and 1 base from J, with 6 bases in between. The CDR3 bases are TGCGCCAGCAGCTTACGGCCGAACACTGAAGCTTTCTTT. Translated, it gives CASSLRPNTEAFF.

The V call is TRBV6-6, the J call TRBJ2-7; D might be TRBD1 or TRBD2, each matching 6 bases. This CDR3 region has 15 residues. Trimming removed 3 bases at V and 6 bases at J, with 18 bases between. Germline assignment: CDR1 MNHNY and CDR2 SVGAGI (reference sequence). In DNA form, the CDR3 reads TGTGCCAGCAGTTATCCGGAGGGCTGGGGGCTCGAGCAGTACTTC. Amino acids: CASSYPEGWGLEQYF.

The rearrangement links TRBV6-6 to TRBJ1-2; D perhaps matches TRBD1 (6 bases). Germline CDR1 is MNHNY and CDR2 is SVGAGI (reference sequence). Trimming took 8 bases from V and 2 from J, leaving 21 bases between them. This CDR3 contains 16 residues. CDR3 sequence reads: CASAGAGGEGNYGYTF. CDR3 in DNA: TGTGCCAGCGCCGGGGCGGGGGGCGAGGGGAACTATGGCTACACCTTC.

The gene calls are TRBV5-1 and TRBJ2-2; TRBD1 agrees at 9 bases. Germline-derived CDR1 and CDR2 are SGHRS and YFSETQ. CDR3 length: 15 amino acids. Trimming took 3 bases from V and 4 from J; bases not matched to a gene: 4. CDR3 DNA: TGCGCCAGCAGCTCCGGGACAGGGTCCACCGGGGAGCTGTTTTTT. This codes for CASSSGTGSTGELFF. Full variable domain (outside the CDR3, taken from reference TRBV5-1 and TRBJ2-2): KAGVTQTPRYLIKTRGQQVTLSCSPISGHRSVSWYQQTPGQGLQFLFEYFSETQRNKGNFPGRFSGRQFSNSRSEMNVSTLELGDSALYLCASSSGTGSTGELFFGEGSRLTVL.

CDR3 loop: CASSPGTGRVTGELFF. CDR3 sequence (DNA): TGTGCCAGCAGCCCTGGGACAGGGAGGGTGACCGGGGAGCTGTTTTTT. The V and J genes are TRBV5-6 and TRBJ2-2; 9 bases line up with TRBD1. V gave up 4 bases and J gave up 5 bases; unmatched junction bases: 9. Germline V gene lookup returns CDR1 SGHDT and CDR2 YYEEEE. The CDR3 has 16 residues. Complete variable domain (other parts from reference TRBV5-6 and TRBJ2-2): DAGVTQSPTHLIKTRGQQVTLRCSPKSGHDTVSWYQQALGQGPQFIFQYYEEEERQRGNFPDRFSGHQFPNYSSELNVNALLLGDSALYLCASSPGTGRVTGELFFGEGSRLTVL.

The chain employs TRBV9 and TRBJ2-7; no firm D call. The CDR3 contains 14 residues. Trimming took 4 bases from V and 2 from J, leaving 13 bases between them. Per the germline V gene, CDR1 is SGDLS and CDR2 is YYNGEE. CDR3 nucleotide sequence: TGTGCCAGCAGCTCCGGTCCACCCCCCTACGAGCAGTACTTC. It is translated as CASSSGPPPYEQYF.

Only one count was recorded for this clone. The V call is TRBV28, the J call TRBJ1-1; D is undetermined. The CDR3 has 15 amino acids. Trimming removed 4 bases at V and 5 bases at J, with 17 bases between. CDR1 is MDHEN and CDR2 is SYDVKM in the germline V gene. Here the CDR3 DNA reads TGTGCCAGCAGTTACCCAGGACGGATTGATACTGAAGCTTTCTTT. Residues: CASSYPGRIDTEAFF.

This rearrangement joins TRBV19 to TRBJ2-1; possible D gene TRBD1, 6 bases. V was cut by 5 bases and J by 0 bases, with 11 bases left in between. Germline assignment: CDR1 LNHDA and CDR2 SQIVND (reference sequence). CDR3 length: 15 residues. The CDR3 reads CASSPWGPSYNEQFF. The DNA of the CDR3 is TGTGCCAGTAGTCCTTGGGGGCCCTCCTACAATGAGCAGTTCTTC. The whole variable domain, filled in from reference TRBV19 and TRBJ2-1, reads DGGITQSPKYLFRKEGQNVTLSCEQNLNHDAMYWYRQDPGQGLRLIYYSQIVNDFQKGDIAEGYSVSREKKESFPLTVTSAQKNPTAFYLCASSPWGPSYNEQFFGPGTRLTVL.

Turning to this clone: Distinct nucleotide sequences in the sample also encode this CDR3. Written as DNA, the CDR3 is TGTGCCAGCAGCTTAGGGGAATACAATGAGCAGTTCTTC. Protein sequence: CASSLGEYNEQFF. This chain connects TRBV7-9 to TRBJ2-1; D is unresolved. Germline lookup yields CDR1 SEHNR and CDR2 FQNEAQ (reference sequence). Trimming removed 1 base from V and 4 bases from J, with 5 bases in between. The CDR3 spans 13 residues.

CDR3 in amino acids: CASSQVRQSTKRYF. The CDR3 DNA reads TGCGCCAGCAGCCAAGTGCGCCAGTCTACGAAACGGTACTTC. The chain carries TRBV4-3 and TRBJ2-7; no definite D call. The germline V gene encodes CDR1 LGHNA and CDR2 YSLEER. Trimming cost V 1 base and J 12 bases, with 19 bases left between them. The CDR3 runs to 14 residues.

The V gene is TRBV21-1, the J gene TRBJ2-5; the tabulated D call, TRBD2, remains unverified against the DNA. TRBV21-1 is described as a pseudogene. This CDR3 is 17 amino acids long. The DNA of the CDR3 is TGTGCCAGCAGCAAAGCGGTCGGACTAGCGCAACAAGAGACCCAGTACTTC. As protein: CASSKAVGLAQQETQYF.

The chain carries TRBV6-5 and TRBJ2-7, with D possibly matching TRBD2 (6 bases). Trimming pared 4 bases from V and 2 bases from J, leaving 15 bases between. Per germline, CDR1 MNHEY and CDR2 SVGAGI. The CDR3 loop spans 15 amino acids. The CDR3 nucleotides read TGTGCCAGCAGTTCCGGGCCCGGGACTCCCTACGAGCAGTACTTC. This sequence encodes CASSSGPGTPYEQYF.

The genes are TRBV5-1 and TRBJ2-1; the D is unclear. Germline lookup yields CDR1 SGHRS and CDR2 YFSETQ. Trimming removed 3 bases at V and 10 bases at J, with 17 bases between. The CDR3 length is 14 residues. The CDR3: CASSYPELSAEQFF. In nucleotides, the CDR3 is TGCGCCAGCAGCTATCCGGAACTAAGCGCCGAGCAGTTCTTC.

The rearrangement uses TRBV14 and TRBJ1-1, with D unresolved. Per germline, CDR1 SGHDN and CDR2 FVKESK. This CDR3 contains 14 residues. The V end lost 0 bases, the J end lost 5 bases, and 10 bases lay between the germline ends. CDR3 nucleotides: TGTGCCAGCAGCCAAGATCTCCCGATTACTGAAGCTTTCTTT. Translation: CASSQDLPITEAFF.

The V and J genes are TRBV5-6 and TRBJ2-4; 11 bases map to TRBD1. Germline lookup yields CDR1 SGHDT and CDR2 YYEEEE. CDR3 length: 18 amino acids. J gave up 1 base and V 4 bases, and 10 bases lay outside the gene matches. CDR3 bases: TGTGCCAGCAGCCGGACAGGGGGCGCGGGAGTGGCCAAAAACATTCAGTACTTC. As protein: CASSRTGGAGVAKNIQYF.

The DNA for the CDR3 is TGTGCCAGCAGTGAATTAGCGGAAGCGAAACTGTTTTTT. Its protein is CASSELAEAKLFF. This chain links TRBV25-1 with TRBJ1-4; D gene ambiguous. Germline CDR1 MGHDK, CDR2 SYGVNS. V shed 1 base and J shed 11 bases, with 11 bases lying between them. This CDR3 spans 13 amino acids.

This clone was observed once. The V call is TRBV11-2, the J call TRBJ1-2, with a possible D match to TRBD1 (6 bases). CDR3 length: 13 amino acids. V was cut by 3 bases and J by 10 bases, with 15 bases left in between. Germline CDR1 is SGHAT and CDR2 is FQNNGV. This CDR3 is CASSFGRGVDYTF. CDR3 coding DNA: TGTGCCAGCAGCTTTGGCAGGGGAGTGGACTACACCTTC.

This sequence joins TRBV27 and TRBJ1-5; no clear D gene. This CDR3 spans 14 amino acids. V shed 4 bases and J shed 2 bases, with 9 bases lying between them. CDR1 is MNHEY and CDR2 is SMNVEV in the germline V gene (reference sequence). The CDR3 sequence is CASSYMRGNQPQHF. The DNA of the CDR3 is TGTGCCAGCAGTTACATGAGAGGCAATCAGCCCCAGCATTTT.

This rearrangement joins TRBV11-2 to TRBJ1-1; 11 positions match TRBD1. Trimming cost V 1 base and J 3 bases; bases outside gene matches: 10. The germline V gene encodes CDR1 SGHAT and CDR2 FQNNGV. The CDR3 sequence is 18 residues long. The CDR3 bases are TGTGCCAGCAGCTTAGCCCCACTAGGACAGGGGGCCTACACTGAAGCTTTCTTT. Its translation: CASSLAPLGQGAYTEAFF.

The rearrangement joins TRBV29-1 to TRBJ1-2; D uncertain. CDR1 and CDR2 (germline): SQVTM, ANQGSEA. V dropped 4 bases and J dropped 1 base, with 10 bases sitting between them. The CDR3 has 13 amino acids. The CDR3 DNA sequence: TGCAGCGTTGTTACCGGGGTTAACTATGGCTACACCTTC. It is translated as CSVVTGVNYGYTF.

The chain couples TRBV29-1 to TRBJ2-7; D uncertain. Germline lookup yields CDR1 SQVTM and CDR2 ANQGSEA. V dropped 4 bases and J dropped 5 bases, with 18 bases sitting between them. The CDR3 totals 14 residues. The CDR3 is CSVVYGLRSDEQYF. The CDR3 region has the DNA TGCAGCGTTGTATACGGGCTCCGGAGCGACGAGCAGTACTTC.

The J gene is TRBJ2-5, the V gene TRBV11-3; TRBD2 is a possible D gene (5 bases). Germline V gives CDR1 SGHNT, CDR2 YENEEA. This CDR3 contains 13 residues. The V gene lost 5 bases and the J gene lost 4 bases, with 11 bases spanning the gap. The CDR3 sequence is CASSLLAGETQYF. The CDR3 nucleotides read TGTGCCAGCAGCCTCCTTGCGGGAGAGACCCAGTACTTC.

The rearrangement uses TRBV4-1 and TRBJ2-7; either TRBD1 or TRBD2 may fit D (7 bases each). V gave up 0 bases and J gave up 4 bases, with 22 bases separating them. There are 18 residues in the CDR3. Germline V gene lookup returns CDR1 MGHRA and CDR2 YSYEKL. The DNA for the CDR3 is TGCGCCAGCAGCCAAGACCAGCCAAGGGGGCTAGCGGTATACGAGCAGTACTTC. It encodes CASSQDQPRGLAVYEQYF.

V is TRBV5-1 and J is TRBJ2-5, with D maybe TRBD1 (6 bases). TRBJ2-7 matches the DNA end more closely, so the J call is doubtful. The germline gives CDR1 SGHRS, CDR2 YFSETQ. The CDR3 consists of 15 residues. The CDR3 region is CASRWDLGASYEQYF. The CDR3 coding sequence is TGCGCCAGCAGGTGGGATCTGGGGGCCTCCTACGAGCAGTACTTC.

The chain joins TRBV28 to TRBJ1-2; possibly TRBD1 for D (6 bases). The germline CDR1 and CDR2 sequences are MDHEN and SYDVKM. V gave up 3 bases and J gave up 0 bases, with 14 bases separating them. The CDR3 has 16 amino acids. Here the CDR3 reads CASSFPNRAANYGYTF. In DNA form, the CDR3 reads TGTGCCAGCAGTTTCCCCAACAGGGCAGCTAACTATGGCTACACCTTC.

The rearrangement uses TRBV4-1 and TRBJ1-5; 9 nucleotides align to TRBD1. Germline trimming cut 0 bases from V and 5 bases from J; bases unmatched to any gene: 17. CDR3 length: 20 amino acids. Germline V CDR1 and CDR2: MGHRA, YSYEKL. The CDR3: CASSQDLLQTLGTGHQPQHF. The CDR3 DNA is TGCGCCAGCAGCCAAGATTTATTACAAACGTTGGGGACAGGGCATCAGCCCCAGCATTTT.